This T cell receptor beta chain was observed in a study of spatial heterogeneity in lung cancer. The sample's time point: blood at routine non-recurrence follow-up after resection. TCRs were sequenced from unsorted whole RNA of tumor, nontumor lung or PBMC. This clonotype was observed a handful of times. The presence of a unique molecular identifier marked each TCR cDNA molecule. MiXCR was run by TCRdb on the 5' RACE reads, yielding one entry per CDR3 protein. The data hold roughly 120,000 distinct CDR3 sequences, with under 14% observed a single time. Trimming stripped 3 bases from V and 3 bases from J, with 12 bases between. There are 15 residues in the CDR3. Looked up from germline, CDR1 is MGHRA and CDR2 is YSYEKL.

The chain links TRBV4-1 to TRBJ2-4; possibly TRBD2 for D (5 bases). The receptor's source is a female donor with early-stage non-small cell lung cancer. Material: PBMCs, obtained at follow-up. The CDR3 region has the DNA TGCGCCAGCAGCCACTCCGGGAAGGACAAAAACATTCAGTACTTC. Protein sequence: CASSHSGKDKNIQYF.